The sequence of this TCR beta chain was determined in a study of blood T cell repertoires in COVID-19. In the study's own analysis: Quantification of nucleated cells was approximated via reference gene primer amplification. This table comes from immunoSEQ multiplex PCR, and its TCRdb copy is limited to in-frame clones, with some not included. From that table come the V and J calls and clone size; the DNA was used to work out D and trimming. The sample has roughly 150,000 clones, around 90% seen once. In Seattle, patients joined the study during active infection and were tracked longitudinally. Germline loops: CDR1 LGHNA, CDR2 YSLEER. The V end was cut by 0 bases, the J end by 0 bases, with 6 bases between. The CDR3 length is 15 residues.

The source is a woman aged 80 or older with COVID-19, enrolled during active disease. Sequencing was done on a sample of peripheral blood. V gene TRBV4-3 combines with J gene TRBJ1-3; no firm D call. The CDR3 is CASSQDGSSGNTIYF. In nucleotides, the CDR3 is TGCGCCAGCAGCCAAGACGGTAGCTCTGGAAACACCATATATTTT.